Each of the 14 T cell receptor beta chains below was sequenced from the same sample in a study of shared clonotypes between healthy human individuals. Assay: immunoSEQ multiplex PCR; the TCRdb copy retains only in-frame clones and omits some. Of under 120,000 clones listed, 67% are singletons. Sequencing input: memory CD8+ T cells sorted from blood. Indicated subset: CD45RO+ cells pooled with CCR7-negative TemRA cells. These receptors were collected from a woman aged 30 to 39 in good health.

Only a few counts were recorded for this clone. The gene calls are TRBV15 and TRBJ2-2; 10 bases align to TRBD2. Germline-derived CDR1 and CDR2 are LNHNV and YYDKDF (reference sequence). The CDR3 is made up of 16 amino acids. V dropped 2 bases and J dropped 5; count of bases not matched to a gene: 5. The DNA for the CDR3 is TGTGCCACCAGCAGACTAGCGGGAGCCCCTACCGGGGAGCTGTTTTTT. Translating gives CATSRLAGAPTGELFF.

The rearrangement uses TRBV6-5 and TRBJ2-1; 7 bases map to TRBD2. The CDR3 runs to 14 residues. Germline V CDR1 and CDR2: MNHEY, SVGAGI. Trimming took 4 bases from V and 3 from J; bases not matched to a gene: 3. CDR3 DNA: TGTGCCAGCAGTTTCGCTAGCGGCTACAATGAGCAGTTCTTC. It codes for CASSFASGYNEQFF.

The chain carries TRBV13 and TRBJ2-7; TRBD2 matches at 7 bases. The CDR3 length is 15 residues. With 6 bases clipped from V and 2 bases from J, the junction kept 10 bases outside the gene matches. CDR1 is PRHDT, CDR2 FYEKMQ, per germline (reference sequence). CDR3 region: CASSWGRAVPYEQYF. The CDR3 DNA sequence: TGTGCCAGCAGTTGGGGGAGGGCCGTCCCCTACGAGCAGTACTTC. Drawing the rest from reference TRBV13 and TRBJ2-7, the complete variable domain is AAGVIQSPRHLIKEKRETATLKCYPIPRHDTVYWYQQGPGQDPQFLISFYEKMQSDKGSIPDRFSAQQFSDYHSELNMSSLELGDSALYFCASSWGRAVPYEQYFGPGTRLTVT.

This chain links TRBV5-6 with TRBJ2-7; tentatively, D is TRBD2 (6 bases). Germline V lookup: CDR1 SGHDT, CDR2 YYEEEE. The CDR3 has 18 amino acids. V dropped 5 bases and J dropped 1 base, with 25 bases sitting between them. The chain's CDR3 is CASSLMVVGSGKSYEQYF. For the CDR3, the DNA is TGTGCCAGCAGTTTGATGGTAGTGGGTAGCGGTAAGTCCTACGAGCAGTACTTC. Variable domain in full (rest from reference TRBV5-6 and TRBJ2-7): DAGVTQSPTHLIKTRGQQVTLRCSPKSGHDTVSWYQQALGQGPQFIFQYYEEEERQRGNFPDRFSGHQFPNYSSELNVNALLLGDSALYLCASSLMVVGSGKSYEQYFGPGTRLTVT.

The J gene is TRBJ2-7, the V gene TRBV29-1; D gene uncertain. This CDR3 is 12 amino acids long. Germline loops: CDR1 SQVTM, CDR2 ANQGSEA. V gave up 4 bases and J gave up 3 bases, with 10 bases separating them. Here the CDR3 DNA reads TGCAGCGTTGCGAATAGCTACTACGAGCAGTACTTC. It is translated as CSVANSYYEQYF.

CDR3 loop: CASSSRARTATNTEAFF. The CDR3 region has the DNA TGTGCCAGCAGCTCCCGTGCCCGCACAGCGACGAACACTGAAGCTTTCTTT. The J gene is TRBJ1-1, the V gene TRBV7-8; D not certain. Germline CDR1 reads SGHVS; CDR2 reads FQNEAQ. Trimming removed 4 bases at V and 1 base at J, with 19 bases between. The CDR3 consists of 17 residues.

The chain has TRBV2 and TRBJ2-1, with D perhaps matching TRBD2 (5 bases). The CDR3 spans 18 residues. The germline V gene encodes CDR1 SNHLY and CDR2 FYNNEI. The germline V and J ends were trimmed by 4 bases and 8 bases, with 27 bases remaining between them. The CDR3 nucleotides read TGTGCCAGCAGTGGTAAAATACTAGTCAGTATCGGGTCGGATGAGCAGTTCTTC. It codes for CASSGKILVSIGSDEQFF.

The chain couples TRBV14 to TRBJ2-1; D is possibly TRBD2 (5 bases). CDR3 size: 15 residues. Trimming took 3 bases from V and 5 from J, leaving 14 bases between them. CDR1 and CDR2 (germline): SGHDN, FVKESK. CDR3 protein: CASSHWTGTDNEQFF. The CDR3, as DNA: TGTGCCAGCAGCCATTGGACGGGAACCGACAATGAGCAGTTCTTC.

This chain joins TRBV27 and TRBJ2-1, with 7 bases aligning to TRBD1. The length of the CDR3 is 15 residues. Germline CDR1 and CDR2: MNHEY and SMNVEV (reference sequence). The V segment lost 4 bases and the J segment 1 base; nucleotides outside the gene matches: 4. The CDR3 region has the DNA TGTGCCAGCAGTTCGCCGGGACAGTCCTACAATGAGCAGTTCTTC. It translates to CASSSPGQSYNEQFF.

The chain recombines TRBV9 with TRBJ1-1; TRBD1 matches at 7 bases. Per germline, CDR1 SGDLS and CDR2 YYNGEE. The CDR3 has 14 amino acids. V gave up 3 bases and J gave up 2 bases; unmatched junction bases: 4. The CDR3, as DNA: TGTGCCAGCAGCGCACGACAGGGAAACACTGAAGCTTTCTTT. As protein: CASSARQGNTEAFF.

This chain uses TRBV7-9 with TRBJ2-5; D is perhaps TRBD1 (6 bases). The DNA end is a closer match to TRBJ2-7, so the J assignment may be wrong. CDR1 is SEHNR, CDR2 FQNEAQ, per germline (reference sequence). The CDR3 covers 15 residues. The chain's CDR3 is CASSSTGPETYEQYF. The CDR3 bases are TGTGCCAGCAGCTCAACAGGGCCGGAAACCTACGAGCAGTACTTC.

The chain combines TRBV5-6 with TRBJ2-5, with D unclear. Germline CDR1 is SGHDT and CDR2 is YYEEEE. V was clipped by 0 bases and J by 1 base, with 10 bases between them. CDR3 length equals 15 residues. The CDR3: CASSLDGSVQETQYF. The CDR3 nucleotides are TGTGCCAGCAGCTTGGATGGTTCTGTCCAAGAGACCCAGTACTTC.

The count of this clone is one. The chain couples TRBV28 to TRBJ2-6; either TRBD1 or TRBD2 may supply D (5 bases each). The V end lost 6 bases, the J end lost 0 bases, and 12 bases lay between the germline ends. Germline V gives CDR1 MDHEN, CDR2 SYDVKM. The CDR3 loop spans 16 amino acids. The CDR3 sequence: CASRRGGFSGANVLTF. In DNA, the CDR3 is TGTGCCAGCAGGAGGGGCGGGTTCTCTGGGGCCAACGTCCTGACTTTC.

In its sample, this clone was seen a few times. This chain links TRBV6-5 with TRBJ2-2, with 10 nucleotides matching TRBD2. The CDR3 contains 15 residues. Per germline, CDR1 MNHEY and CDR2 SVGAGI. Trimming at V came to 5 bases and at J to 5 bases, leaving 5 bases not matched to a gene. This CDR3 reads CASSHSGRDTGELFF. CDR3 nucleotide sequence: TGTGCCAGCAGTCACAGCGGGAGGGATACCGGGGAGCTGTTTTTT.